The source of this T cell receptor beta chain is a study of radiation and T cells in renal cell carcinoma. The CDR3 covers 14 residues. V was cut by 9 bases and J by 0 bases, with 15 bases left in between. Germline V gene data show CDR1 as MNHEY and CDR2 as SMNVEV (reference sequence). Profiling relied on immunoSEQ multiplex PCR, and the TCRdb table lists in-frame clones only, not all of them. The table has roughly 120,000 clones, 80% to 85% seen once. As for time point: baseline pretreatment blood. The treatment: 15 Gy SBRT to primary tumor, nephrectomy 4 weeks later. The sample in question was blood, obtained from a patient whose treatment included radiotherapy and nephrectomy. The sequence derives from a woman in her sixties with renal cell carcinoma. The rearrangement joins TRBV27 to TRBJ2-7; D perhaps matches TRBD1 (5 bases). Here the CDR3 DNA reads TGTGCCAGTTCGGTAGTCGGACACTCCTACGAGCAGTACTTC. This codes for CASSVVGHSYEQYF.